The 28 T cell receptor beta chains listed next were all sequenced from one sample in a study of OX40 agonist ivuxolimab in advanced cancers. Measured with immunoSEQ multiplex PCR; TCRdb has only the in-frame clones, and not every one. The sample includes 90,000 to 120,000 clones, approximately 90% seen only once; the top ten take about 0.67%. This specimen consisted of CD4+ or CD8+ T cells sorted from blood, obtained in a trial of the OX40 agonist ivuxolimab. These receptors were obtained from an adult with an advanced solid tumor such as melanoma, head and neck, liver or kidney cancer.

The J gene is TRBJ1-4, the V gene TRBV6-1; D gene unclear. This CDR3 has 13 amino acids. Trimming shortened V by 8 bases and J by 8 bases, and 15 bases separated the two germline ends. CDR1 is MNHNS and CDR2 is SASEGT in the germline V gene. Here the CDR3 DNA reads TGTGCCAGCGTTGGACGGCCGGCGGAAAAACTGTTTTTT. Protein product: CASVGRPAEKLFF.

The chain links TRBV6-5 to TRBJ2-1; 11 positions match TRBD1. The V segment lost 5 bases and the J segment 8 bases; nucleotides outside the gene matches: 8. Germline assignment: CDR1 MNHEY and CDR2 SVGAGI. The CDR3 loop spans 15 amino acids. The CDR3 DNA is TGTGCCAGCAGTCAAGGACAGGGGGCGCAAGATGAGCAGTTCTTC. It codes for CASSQGQGAQDEQFF.

V and J are TRBV30 and TRBJ1-1; unclear D gene. Per the germline V gene, CDR1 is GTSNPN and CDR2 is SVGIG (reference sequence). The length of the CDR3 is 11 residues. The germline V and J ends were trimmed by 4 bases and 8 bases, with 11 bases remaining between them. The CDR3 loop reads CAWIFVGEAFF. Written as DNA, the CDR3 is TGTGCCTGGATTTTCGTTGGGGAAGCTTTCTTT.

V is TRBV10-1 and J is TRBJ2-1; 7 bases fit TRBD2. Germline V CDR1 and CDR2: WNHNN, SYGVQD (reference sequence). The V segment lost 4 bases and the J segment 6 bases; nucleotides outside the gene matches: 12. This CDR3 is 16 amino acids long. The CDR3 loop reads CASSVTAGDGSNEQFF. The CDR3 DNA reads as TGCGCCAGCAGTGTAACCGCGGGAGATGGGTCCAATGAGCAGTTCTTC.

The chain joins TRBV18 to TRBJ2-3; 9 bases match TRBD2. Trimming at V came to 2 bases and at J to 4 bases, leaving 10 bases not matched to a gene. This CDR3 is 17 amino acids long. The germline V gene has CDR1 KGHSH and CDR2 LQKENI. The CDR3 here is CASSPGVAGGPSDTQYF. CDR3 DNA sequence: TGTGCCAGCTCACCAGGCGTGGCGGGAGGGCCGTCAGATACGCAGTATTTT.

The rearrangement links TRBV7-2 to TRBJ2-4; 9 positions agree with TRBD1. Losses at the gene ends were 5 bases for V and 1 base for J; bases not matched to a gene: 6. This CDR3 has 16 residues. Looked up from germline, CDR1 is SGHTA and CDR2 is FQGNSA. DNA for the CDR3: TGTGCCAGCAGCGTGGTGACAGGGGGGGCCAAAAACATTCAGTACTTC. It specifies CASSVVTGGAKNIQYF.

This clone was observed once. This chain connects TRBV25-1 to TRBJ2-5, with D tentatively TRBD1 (6 bases). Germline V gene sequence: CDR1 MGHDK, CDR2 SYGVNS. V lost 5 bases and J 2 bases, leaving 18 bases between the germline ends. The CDR3 contains 16 residues. The CDR3 DNA reads as TGTGCCAGCAGTATCACCGCGAGAGGGGGTCAAGAGACCCAGTACTTC. It specifies CASSITARGGQETQYF.

Regarding this clone: The sample holds other DNA sequences that translate to the same CDR3. The chain couples TRBV5-1 to TRBJ2-5, with TRBD2 matching 12 bases. V was clipped by 4 bases and J by 2 bases; unmatched bases: 6. Germline V lookup: CDR1 SGHRS, CDR2 YFSETQ. The CDR3 has 16 amino acids. CDR3 sequence (DNA): TGCGCCAGCAGCCTGACTAGCGGGGGTAATCAAGAGACCCAGTACTTC. This sequence encodes CASSLTSGGNQETQYF.

This clone was observed a handful of times. The chain links TRBV30 to TRBJ1-5, with D possibly TRBD1 on 5 matching bases. This CDR3 comprises 14 residues. The V end was cut by 5 bases, the J end by 4 bases, with 15 bases between. Per germline, CDR1 GTSNPN and CDR2 SVGIG (reference sequence). The CDR3 region has the DNA TGTGCCTGGGACCACGGGACGGGGAATCAGCCCCAGCATTTT. Its translation is CAWDHGTGNQPQHF.

The CDR3 loop is CASSQAVGTGLDEQYF. The CDR3 DNA follows: TGCGCCAGCAGCCAGGCCGTGGGGACAGGACTGGACGAGCAGTACTTC. The chain joins TRBV5-1 to TRBJ2-7; TRBD1 agrees at 8 bases. The CDR3 covers 16 residues. CDR1 is SGHRS, CDR2 YFSETQ, per germline. V shed 4 bases, J shed 5 bases, and the junction held 14 bases outside the gene matches.

For this clone: Different DNA sequences within this sample yield the same CDR3. The rearrangement uses TRBV5-1 and TRBJ2-5, with TRBD1 matching over 7 bases. Germline lookup yields CDR1 SGHRS and CDR2 YFSETQ. This CDR3 has 14 residues. With 0 bases clipped from V and 5 bases from J, the junction kept 4 bases outside the gene matches. The chain's CDR3 is CASSLEGAGETQYF. CDR3 sequence (DNA): TGCGCCAGCAGCTTGGAGGGGGCTGGGGAGACCCAGTACTTC.

This chain joins TRBV27 and TRBJ1-2; D not resolved. Per germline, CDR1 MNHEY and CDR2 SMNVEV (reference sequence). Trimming removed 3 bases at V and 5 bases at J, with 10 bases between. The CDR3 contains 13 residues. The DNA for the CDR3 is TGTGCCAGCAGTTTCTCTGGTCGGTATGGCTACACCTTC. Protein product: CASSFSGRYGYTF.

This chain uses TRBV15 with TRBJ2-5, with TRBD2 identical over 14 bases. Germline V gene data show CDR1 as LNHNV and CDR2 as YYDKDF (reference sequence). J lost 3 bases, V lost 4 bases, and 4 bases had no gene match. The CDR3 extends over 16 amino acids. In DNA, the CDR3 is TGTGCCACCAGCACTGGACTAGCGGGGGGTAAAGAGACCCAGTACTTC. It codes for CATSTGLAGGKETQYF. Together with reference TRBV15 and TRBJ2-5, the CDR3 gives the full variable domain: DAMVIQNPRYQVTQFGKPVTLSCSQTLNHNVMYWYQQKSSQAPKLLFHYYDKDFNNEADTPDNFQSRRPNTSFCFLDIRSPGLGDTAMYLCATSTGLAGGKETQYFGPGTRLLVL.

This rearrangement joins TRBV30 to TRBJ1-2, with 12 bases aligning to TRBD1. After removal of 1 base from V and 7 bases from J, the junction contained 13 bases not matched to a gene. The CDR3 sequence is 17 residues long. The germline CDR1 and CDR2 sequences are GTSNPN and SVGIG (reference sequence). CDR3 bases: TGTGCCTGGAGTGACGGGACAGGGGGCATCGGGGCTCGTGGCTACACCTTC. Translation: CAWSDGTGGIGARGYTF. The variable domain in full, with the rest retrieved from reference TRBV30 and TRBJ1-2, is SQTIHQWPATLVQPVGSPLSLECTVEGTSNPNLYWYRQAAGRGLQLLFYSVGIGQISSEVPQNLSASRPQDRQFILSSKKLLLSDSGFYLCAWSDGTGGIGARGYTFGSGTRLTVV.

CDR3 nucleotides: TGTGCCAGCAGGGAGAGTTACAATGAGCAGTTCTTC. It codes for CASRESYNEQFF. This rearrangement joins TRBV6-1 to TRBJ2-1; D is unclear. The V gene's germline CDR1 is MNHNS and CDR2 SASEGT. Trimming shortened V by 6 bases and J by 4 bases, and 7 bases separated the two germline ends. There are 12 residues in the CDR3.

This clone was counted a single time. This chain uses TRBV27 with TRBJ2-5, with D possibly being TRBD1 or TRBD2 (6 bases each). Per germline, CDR1 MNHEY and CDR2 SMNVEV (reference sequence). Trimming took off 2 bases at V and 1 base at J, with 11 bases between the two ends. The CDR3 extends over 15 amino acids. The CDR3 region has the DNA TGTGCCAGCAGTTTACCCCCGGGGGCCCAAGAGACCCAGTACTTC. This encodes CASSLPPGAQETQYF.

The chain links TRBV6-1 to TRBJ2-2; TRBD2 matches at 7 bases. From germline, CDR1 is MNHNS and CDR2 SASEGT. This CDR3 is built from 15 residues. V lost 5 bases and J lost 1; bases outside the gene matches: 4. CDR3 sequence: CASSWLAENTGELFF. The CDR3 DNA reads TGTGCCAGCAGTTGGCTAGCGGAGAACACCGGGGAGCTGTTTTTT.

The CDR3 nucleotides read TGTGCCAGCAGACCCCCGGGGGTGAACACCGGGGAGCTGTTTTTT. Amino acids: CASRPPGVNTGELFF. The J gene is TRBJ2-2, the V gene TRBV11-3; possibly TRBD2 for D (6 bases). Germline assignment: CDR1 SGHNT and CDR2 YENEEA. CDR3 length equals 15 residues. V lost 6 bases, J lost 1 base, and 12 bases lay in between.

The CDR3 DNA is TGTGCCAGCAGACAACTAGCGGGGCAAGAGACCCAGTACTTC. Protein: CASRQLAGQETQYF. This chain joins TRBV2 and TRBJ2-5, with 10 bases matching TRBD2. This CDR3 is 14 amino acids long. V lost 6 bases to trimming and J lost 2 bases; unmatched junction nucleotides: 3. Germline-derived CDR1 and CDR2 are SNHLY and FYNNEI.

This rearrangement joins TRBV7-2 to TRBJ1-5; D gene unclear. The CDR3 spans 13 residues. V was shortened by 2 bases and J by 6 bases, with 8 bases between the two germline ends. CDR1 SGHTA and CDR2 FQGNSA come from the germline V gene. For the CDR3, the DNA is TGTGCCAGCAGCTTAAAGGTTGCTCAGCCCCAGCATTTT. This codes for CASSLKVAQPQHF.

This clone was seen once. The V and J genes are TRBV21-1 and TRBJ2-5; the table's D call, TRBD2, has no DNA check behind it. TRBV21-1 is shown as a pseudogene. The CDR3 is 15 amino acids. The DNA of the CDR3 is TGTGCCAGCAGCAAAGTGAGGCTAGCGGAAGAGACCCAGTACTTC. Translated: CASSKVRLAEETQYF.

The rearrangement links TRBV9 to TRBJ2-2; TRBD2 matches 11 bases. Germline CDR1 is SGDLS and CDR2 is YYNGEE. The junction had 14 bases not matched to a gene; V was cut back by 4 bases and J by 0 bases. The CDR3 covers 20 residues. The CDR3 sequence: CASSSGLLGTSGSNTGELFF. The CDR3 DNA is TGTGCCAGCAGCTCGGGGTTACTTGGGACTAGCGGCTCGAACACCGGGGAGCTGTTTTTT.

The rearrangement uses TRBV27 and TRBJ1-1; 9 nucleotides line up with TRBD1. Germline V lookup: CDR1 MNHEY, CDR2 SMNVEV (reference sequence). The CDR3 is 14 amino acids. V lost 6 bases and J lost 4; bases outside the gene matches: 6. CDR3 residues: CASSLQGALTEAFF. The CDR3 nucleotides read TGTGCCAGCAGCCTACAGGGGGCGCTCACTGAAGCTTTCTTT.

V gene TRBV9 combines with J gene TRBJ2-6, with 8 positions matching TRBD2. J gave up 2 bases and V 0 bases, and 4 bases lay outside the gene matches. Per germline, CDR1 SGDLS and CDR2 YYNGEE. The CDR3 has 17 residues. CDR3 DNA: TGTGCCAGCAGCGTAGGGGCGGGGGGCCCTGGGGCCAACGTCCTGACTTTC. Translated: CASSVGAGGPGANVLTF.

The chain couples TRBV6-6 to TRBJ2-1; 13 bases fit TRBD2. V trimming: 5 bases; J trimming: 10 bases; junction bases outside the gene matches: 11. Germline lookup yields CDR1 MNHNY and CDR2 SVGAGI (reference sequence). The CDR3 length is 16 residues. Written as DNA, the CDR3 is TGTGCCAGCAGTAAGCCACTAGCGGGAGGGCCGAGGGAGCAGTTCTTC. Translated, it gives CASSKPLAGGPREQFF.

Concerning this clone itself: This sample also contains other DNA sequences that code for the same CDR3. The chain is built from TRBV10-1 and TRBJ2-2, with unresolved D. Trimming removed 3 bases from V and 1 base from J, with 6 bases in between. In germline, CDR1 is WNHNN, CDR2 SYGVQD (reference sequence). The CDR3 is made up of 14 amino acids. Written as DNA, the CDR3 is TGCGCCAGCAGTGATAATAAGAACACCGGGGAGCTGTTTTTT. Protein product: CASSDNKNTGELFF.

This rearrangement joins TRBV11-3 to TRBJ2-3, with 8 positions matching TRBD1. V was clipped by 5 bases and J by 1 base; unmatched bases: 5. Germline lookup yields CDR1 SGHNT and CDR2 YENEEA. The CDR3 is 15 residues long. The CDR3 region has the DNA TGTGCCAGCAGCGCCGGGACAGGTCGCACAGATACGCAGTATTTT. It encodes CASSAGTGRTDTQYF.

V and J are TRBV7-9 and TRBJ1-1; D not resolved. The CDR3 sequence is 16 residues long. Germline CDR1 is SEHNR and CDR2 is FQNEAQ (reference sequence). V lost 5 bases to trimming and J lost 1 base, with 17 bases between them. The CDR3 loop is CASSPIAPDGNTEAFF. CDR3 coding DNA: TGTGCCAGCAGCCCAATAGCCCCTGACGGGAACACTGAAGCTTTCTTT.